This TCR beta chain was obtained from a study of blood T cell repertoires in COVID-19. Study summary: The origin of the acute and convalescent COVID-19 samples was the United States, Italy and Spain. PBMCs, B-cell-depleted T cells, or T cells provided the cDNA or gDNA that made up the material.

V was clipped by 2 bases and J by 5 bases; unmatched bases: 5. Germline-derived CDR1 and CDR2 are SGHRS and YFSETQ. The CDR3 loop spans 15 amino acids. Original methodology: Using reference gene primer amplification, nucleated cell counts were estimated. TCRdb's table, derived via immunoSEQ multiplex PCR, lists solely in-frame clones and lacks some. V and J calls and clone size are given by that table; D and trimming were obtained from the DNA. In the table there are under 150,000 clones, 80% of which are singletons. Sequencing was done on a sample of peripheral blood. This clonotype was sampled from a woman aged 50 to 65 with acute or convalescent COVID-19. The genes are TRBV5-1 and TRBJ2-5; 11 bases map to TRBD2. The DNA of the CDR3 is TGCGCCAGCAGCTTCGACGGGACTAGCGGTGAGACCCAGTACTTC. This encodes CASSFDGTSGETQYF.